These 27 T cell receptor beta chains were sequenced from one sample in a study of T cell responses to AZD1222 COVID-19 vaccine. This table comes from immunoSEQ multiplex PCR, and its TCRdb copy is limited to in-frame clones, with some not included. The profile covers about 150,000 clones, with roughly 85% appearing a single time and more than 7.5% taken by the ten largest. This sample comprised peripheral blood, obtained 28 days after the second dose of the MenACWY control vaccine. All receptors come from an adult who received the MenACWY meningococcal vaccine as a control.

The V call is TRBV7-8, the J call TRBJ2-7, with 8 bases matching TRBD1. Germline assignment: CDR1 SGHVS and CDR2 FQNEAQ. The junction had 14 bases not matched to a gene; V was cut back by 3 bases and J by 7 bases. The CDR3 consists of 16 residues. CDR3 DNA sequence: TGTGCCAGCAGCTTTACCGCGGGGCAGGGGGCAGGGGAGCAGTACTTC. Protein sequence: CASSFTAGQGAGEQYF.

The V call is TRBV10-3, the J call TRBJ1-5; D is possibly TRBD1 (6 bases). The CDR3 totals 13 residues. Germline V gives CDR1 ENHRY, CDR2 SYGVKD. Trimming took 10 bases from V and 6 from J, leaving 16 bases between them. The CDR3 DNA reads TGTGCCACCACCGGGGGCCAGGGTCAGCCCCAGCATTTT. Translation: CATTGGQGQPQHF.

The gene calls are TRBV7-9 and TRBJ2-5; D assignment may be TRBD1 or TRBD2 (5 bases each). Deletions cut 1 base from V and 2 bases from J, with 14 bases between. The length of the CDR3 is 16 residues. Germline CDR1 SEHNR, CDR2 FQNEAQ (reference sequence). CDR3 sequence (DNA): TGTGCCAGCAGCTTAGGGGGGTCCTGGAGGCAAGAGACCCAGTACTTC. This codes for CASSLGGSWRQETQYF. Variable domain in full (rest from reference TRBV7-9 and TRBJ2-5): DTGVSQNPRHKITKRGQNVTFRCDPISEHNRLYWYRQTLGQGPEFLTYFQNEAQLEKSRLLSDRFSAERPKGSFSTLEIQRTEQGDSAMYLCASSLGGSWRQETQYFGPGTRLLVL.

This rearrangement joins TRBV18 to TRBJ1-6, with D hard to call. The germline V and J ends were trimmed by 2 bases and 8 bases, with 16 bases remaining between them. CDR1 KGHSH and CDR2 LQKENI come from the germline V gene. The CDR3 covers 16 residues. CDR3 loop: CASSPDAGTEYSPLHF. The CDR3 coding sequence is TGTGCCAGCTCACCAGACGCCGGTACAGAGTATTCACCCCTCCACTTT.

The genes are TRBV6-1 and TRBJ1-1; unclear D gene. This CDR3 spans 17 amino acids. V shed 2 bases and J shed 5 bases, with 21 bases lying between them. Per the germline V gene, CDR1 is MNHNS and CDR2 is SASEGT. CDR3 nucleotides: TGTGCCAGCAGTGAACAGTTGTCGGTCAGATCGAGGACTGAAGCTTTCTTT. Translation gives CASSEQLSVRSRTEAFF.

This chain links TRBV5-4 with TRBJ2-1, with D unclear. Per the germline V gene, CDR1 is SGHNT and CDR2 is YYREEE (reference sequence). There are 14 residues in the CDR3. V was trimmed by 1 base and J by 0 bases, leaving 5 bases between them. The CDR3 reads CASSLFGSYNEQFF. In nucleotides, the CDR3 is TGTGCCAGCAGCTTGTTCGGCTCCTACAATGAGCAGTTCTTC. Full variable domain (remainder filled in from reference TRBV5-4 and TRBJ2-1): ETGVTQSPTHLIKTRGQQVTLRCSSQSGHNTVSWYQQALGQGPQFIFQYYREEENGRGNFPPRFSGLQFPNYSSELNVNALELDDSALYLCASSLFGSYNEQFFGPGTRLTVL.

J is TRBJ1-2 and V is TRBV19, with D hard to call. Germline CDR1 is LNHDA and CDR2 is SQIVND (reference sequence). Trimming took off 2 bases at V and 8 bases at J, with 12 bases between the two ends. The CDR3 sequence is 13 residues long. The CDR3: CASSIPQTRGYTF. The CDR3 region has the DNA TGTGCCAGTAGTATACCGCAGACCCGGGGCTACACCTTC.

The V and J genes are TRBV6-5 and TRBJ2-4, with 8 bases identical to TRBD2. Unmatched junction bases numbered 9, after V lost 5 bases and J lost 9 bases. CDR1 is MNHEY, CDR2 SVGAGI, per germline. CDR3 length: 14 amino acids. DNA for the CDR3: TGTGCCAGCAGTCCCGCCGGGGGGGCTGGCATTCAGTACTTC. This codes for CASSPAGGAGIQYF.

The rearrangement uses TRBV19 and TRBJ1-2, with TRBD1 as a possible D gene (5 bases). There are 12 residues in the CDR3. V gave up 5 bases and J gave up 4 bases, with 8 bases separating them. Per germline, CDR1 LNHDA and CDR2 SQIVND (reference sequence). The CDR3 bases are TGTGCCAGTAGTGGGGGTGGCTATGGCTACACCTTC. As protein: CASSGGGYGYTF.

The chain carries TRBV5-1 and TRBJ1-1; unclear D gene. V lost 0 bases and J lost 1, with 4 bases in between. This CDR3 region has 13 residues. CDR1 is SGHRS and CDR2 is YFSETQ in the germline V gene. The CDR3 DNA is TGCGCCAGCAGCTTGGCCGGGAACACTGAAGCTTTCTTT. This sequence encodes CASSLAGNTEAFF. The complete variable domain, with remaining parts taken from reference TRBV5-1 and TRBJ1-1, reads KAGVTQTPRYLIKTRGQQVTLSCSPISGHRSVSWYQQTPGQGLQFLFEYFSETQRNKGNFPGRFSGRQFSNSRSEMNVSTLELGDSALYLCASSLAGNTEAFFGQGTRLTVV.

This sequence joins TRBV18 and TRBJ2-1, with D possibly TRBD1 on 5 matching bases. The CDR3 covers 12 residues. V was pared by 6 bases and J by 6 bases, with 9 bases between. Germline V gene data show CDR1 as KGHSH and CDR2 as LQKENI. As DNA, the CDR3 is TGTGCCAGCTCGCGAGACAGCAATGAGCAGTTCTTC. Its protein is CASSRDSNEQFF.

CDR3 bases: TGTGCCAGCAGCCCCGACGGCCTCTATGGCTACACCTTC. Residues: CASSPDGLYGYTF. This chain joins TRBV11-2 and TRBJ1-2; D gene ambiguous. Germline CDR1 reads SGHAT; CDR2 reads FQNNGV. V gave up 5 bases and J gave up 4 bases, with 11 bases separating them. CDR3 length: 13 amino acids. Together with reference TRBV11-2 and TRBJ1-2, the CDR3 gives the full variable domain: EAGVAQSPRYKIIEKRQSVAFWCNPISGHATLYWYQQILGQGPKLLIQFQNNGVVDDSQLPKDRFSAERLKGVDSTLKIQPAKLEDSAVYLCASSPDGLYGYTFGSGTRLTVV.

The chain carries TRBV5-4 and TRBJ1-2; 8 bases line up with TRBD1. The CDR3 is made up of 15 amino acids. Germline loops: CDR1 SGHNT, CDR2 YYREEE (reference sequence). V lost 4 bases and J lost 2; bases outside the gene matches: 7. The CDR3 loop is CASSVRTGLNYGYTF. The CDR3 DNA is TGTGCCAGCAGCGTAAGGACAGGGCTCAACTATGGCTACACCTTC.

This clone was seen only once. This rearrangement joins TRBV24-1 to TRBJ2-5, with a tentative D call TRBD2 (6 bases). CDR1 is KGHDR and CDR2 is SFDVKD in the germline V gene. V lost 3 bases, J lost 6 bases, and 19 bases lay in between. The CDR3 has 16 residues. CDR3 in amino acids: CATSDPLGTGGKTQYF. DNA for the CDR3: TGTGCCACCAGTGATCCCCTCGGGACCGGCGGGAAGACCCAGTACTTC.

This clone was observed a handful of times. V gene TRBV3-1 (or the pseudogene TRBV3-2) combines with J gene TRBJ1-3; possible D gene TRBD1, 6 bases. The ends were cut back, 0 bases at V and 4 bases at J, with 13 bases in the middle. CDR1 and CDR2 (germline): LGHDT, YNNKEL (reference sequence). CDR3 length: 16 amino acids. Here the CDR3 DNA reads TGTGCCAGCAGCCAAGACAGGGGTTACTCCGGAAACACCATATATTTT. Its protein product is CASSQDRGYSGNTIYF.

The chain links TRBV5-1 to TRBJ1-2; D possibly corresponds to TRBD1 (6 bases). This CDR3 region has 12 residues. V shed 0 bases and J shed 8 bases, with 8 bases lying between them. CDR1 is SGHRS, CDR2 YFSETQ, per germline. The DNA of the CDR3 is TGCGCCAGCAGCTTGGAGGGGGGAGGCTACACCTTC. Amino acid sequence: CASSLEGGGYTF.

The genes are TRBV7-2 and TRBJ2-3, with TRBD2 as a possible D gene (6 bases). CDR3 length: 13 amino acids. Germline values: CDR1 SGHTA, CDR2 FQGNSA. Trimming pared 5 bases from V and 5 bases from J, leaving 11 bases between. Here the CDR3 reads CASSPGLRDTQYF. CDR3 in DNA: TGTGCCAGCAGCCCCGGACTAAGAGATACGCAGTATTTT.

V and J are TRBV3-1 (or the pseudogene TRBV3-2) and TRBJ1-1; D might be TRBD1 (6 bases). Deletions cut 1 base from V and 3 bases from J, with 12 bases between. The CDR3 is 15 amino acids. CDR1 and CDR2 from the germline V gene are LGHDT and YNNKEL (reference sequence). CDR3 in amino acids: CASSQVAGEDTEAFF. The CDR3 coding sequence is TGTGCCAGCAGCCAAGTGGCAGGGGAGGACACTGAAGCTTTCTTT.

This rearrangement joins TRBV5-6 to TRBJ2-7; possibly TRBD1 for D (5 bases). Trimming took 1 base from V and 0 from J, leaving 14 bases between them. From germline, CDR1 is SGHDT and CDR2 YYEEEE. The CDR3 consists of 16 residues. The CDR3 region has the DNA TGTGCCAGCAGCTTGCTCAAGGGGCCGAGCTCCTACGAGCAGTACGTC. It codes for CASSLLKGPSSYEQYV.

As DNA, the CDR3 is TGTGCCAGCAGCCCACCGGGAGCGGCGCTTCAGGATACGCAGTATTTT. Protein product: CASSPPGAALQDTQYF. The chain joins TRBV7-3 to TRBJ2-3, with D tentatively TRBD2 (6 bases). V was pared by 5 bases and J by 6 bases, with 21 bases between. There are 16 residues in the CDR3. The germline V gene has CDR1 SGHTA and CDR2 FQGTGA.

The V and J genes are TRBV7-9 and TRBJ1-2; D may be TRBD1 (6 bases). Germline V CDR1 and CDR2: SEHNR, FQNEAQ (reference sequence). V shed 5 bases and J shed 5 bases, with 12 bases lying between them. CDR3 length: 13 amino acids. As DNA, the CDR3 is TGTGCCAGCAGCCCGACAGGATTTTATGGCTACACCTTC. Its translation: CASSPTGFYGYTF.

This chain joins TRBV12-5 and TRBJ1-3; D is unclear. Trimming shortened V by 0 bases and J by 0 bases, and 18 bases separated the two germline ends. The CDR3 loop spans 19 amino acids. CDR1 and CDR2 from the germline V gene are LGHNT and FRNRAP. The chain's CDR3 is CASGLVKGSERASGNTIYF. The CDR3 DNA follows: TGTGCTAGTGGTTTGGTAAAGGGATCGGAGCGGGCCTCTGGAAACACCATATATTTT. Filled out from reference TRBV12-5 and TRBJ1-3, the complete variable domain reads DARVTQTPRHKVTEMGQEVTMRCQPILGHNTVFWYRQTMMQGLELLAYFRNRAPLDDSGMPKDRFSAEMPDATLATLKIQPSEPRDSAVYFCASGLVKGSERASGNTIYFGEGSWLTVV.

The table lists this clone with a count of one. The chain couples TRBV27 to TRBJ1-2; D ambiguous. With 2 bases removed from V and 2 bases from J, the gap between germline ends came to 18 bases. Germline loops: CDR1 MNHEY, CDR2 SMNVEV (reference sequence). The CDR3 contains 17 residues. The DNA for the CDR3 is TGTGCCAGCAGTTTACGGGCGGACTTTACTAGAAACTATGGCTACACCTTC. The encoded protein is CASSLRADFTRNYGYTF.

The chain combines TRBV19 with TRBJ1-2; weak D call: TRBD1 (5 bases). The CDR3 has 13 amino acids. V shed 7 bases and J shed 5 bases, with 14 bases lying between them. Looked up from germline, CDR1 is LNHDA and CDR2 is SQIVND (reference sequence). The CDR3 spells CASIRGLGYGYTF. The CDR3 nucleotides are TGTGCCAGTATAAGGGGTCTCGGATATGGCTACACCTTC. Full variable domain (remainder filled in from reference TRBV19 and TRBJ1-2): DGGITQSPKYLFRKEGQNVTLSCEQNLNHDAMYWYRQDPGQGLRLIYYSQIVNDFQKGDIAEGYSVSREKKESFPLTVTSAQKNPTAFYLCASIRGLGYGYTFGSGTRLTVV.

In DNA, the CDR3 is TGCGCCAGCAGCCCCGGGTCGACATACAATGAGCAGTTCTTC. This codes for CASSPGSTYNEQFF. The chain combines TRBV4-1 with TRBJ2-1; no reliable D call. The CDR3 runs to 14 residues. The germline gives CDR1 MGHRA, CDR2 YSYEKL. V shed 4 bases and J shed 4 bases, with 11 bases lying between them.

The chain has TRBV30 and TRBJ1-5; TRBD1 is a possible D gene (5 bases). CDR3 size: 14 residues. Per the germline V gene, CDR1 is GTSNPN and CDR2 is SVGIG (reference sequence). The ends were cut back, 5 bases at V and 9 bases at J, with 20 bases in the middle. The CDR3 is CAWGAGTAVVPQHF. For the CDR3, the DNA is TGTGCCTGGGGGGCCGGGACGGCAGTCGTGCCCCAGCATTTT.

V is TRBV9 and J is TRBJ2-5; 9 bases are shared with TRBD2. Per the germline V gene, CDR1 is SGDLS and CDR2 is YYNGEE. With 2 bases clipped from V and 5 bases from J, the junction kept 7 bases outside the gene matches. CDR3 size: 15 residues. The CDR3 protein is CASSVGTSLRETQYF. CDR3 DNA: TGTGCCAGCAGCGTCGGGACTAGCTTAAGGGAGACCCAGTACTTC.